Shown below are 20 T cell receptor beta chains from a single sample sequenced in a study of low-dose radiotherapy and immunotherapy resistance in tumors (dated by TCRdb to about 2022). The time point tag for this specimen amounts to: after trial treatment. Explained via the paper, the treatment or condition label denotes: LDRT plus nivolumab, ipilimumab, low-dose cyclophosphamide and aspirin (RACIN trial). The sequencer was an Illumina HiSeq 2500. First-strand cDNA was synthesized with Superscript III and a set of TRAV- and TRBV-specific primers, covering both TCRalpha and TCRbeta chains. TCRs were amplified with Phusion for approximately 18 PCR cycles, with a constant-region primer paired with the adapter attached to the V primers. TCRdb cleaned the public reads at Q25 with fastp, built clones with MiXCR and kept in-frame beta chains. Merged by CDR3 protein, the rows form single entries marked with the most common genes and DNA. The table for this sample lists 80,000 or so distinct CDR3 sequences; around 17% of them were counted only once. The ten largest clones add up to approximately 1.5% of the sample.

Source: PBMCs, taken after low-dose radiotherapy plus immunotherapy. The receptors come from a male donor with prostate cancer.

In this sample, this clonotype turned up many times. This chain connects TRBV7-8 to TRBJ2-3, with 10 bases that match TRBD2. The CDR3 totals 18 residues. Trimming cost V 2 bases and J 3 bases; bases outside gene matches: 11. Germline CDR1 is SGHVS and CDR2 is FQNEAQ. The CDR3: CASSLYGFGTSETDTQYF. As DNA, the CDR3 is TGTGCCAGCAGCTTATATGGGTTCGGGACTAGCGAGACAGATACGCAGTATTTT.

This clonotype was counted at least ten times. This rearrangement joins TRBV20-1 to TRBJ1-5, with D tentatively TRBD1 (6 bases). This CDR3 has 13 residues. Trimming shortened V by 6 bases and J by 1 base, and 10 bases separated the two germline ends. Germline V lookup: CDR1 DFQATT, CDR2 SNEGSKA (reference sequence). In DNA, the CDR3 is TGCAGTGCCGAGACAGGCAGCAATCAGCCCCAGCATTTT. Protein sequence: CSAETGSNQPQHF.

This clonotype was counted ten times or more. The V and J genes are TRBV12-5 and TRBJ2-2; TRBD1 is a possible D gene (6 bases). CDR1 and CDR2 (germline): LGHNT, FRNRAP. V was cut by 6 bases and J by 7 bases, with 12 bases left in between. This CDR3 region has 13 residues. The CDR3 spells CASGKGVGGELFF. CDR3 bases: TGTGCTAGTGGCAAGGGGGTGGGCGGGGAGCTGTTTTTT.

This clonotype appeared many times. The chain combines TRBV24-1 with TRBJ2-2; D possibly corresponds to TRBD1 (6 bases). The CDR3 covers 15 residues. Germline V lookup: CDR1 KGHDR, CDR2 SFDVKD. Trimming removed 3 bases at V and 1 base at J, with 8 bases between. The CDR3 sequence is CATSDQGWNTGELFF. DNA of the CDR3: TGTGCCACCAGTGATCAGGGGTGGAACACCGGGGAGCTGTTTTTT.

This clonotype was detected many times. The genes are TRBV20-1 and TRBJ1-2; 10 nucleotides line up with TRBD1. J gave up 8 bases and V 0 bases, and 6 bases lay outside the gene matches. Germline V gene sequence: CDR1 DFQATT, CDR2 SNEGSKA (reference sequence). This CDR3 region has 14 residues. The CDR3 DNA sequence: TGCAGTGCTAGAGATCCCGGGACAGGGGACGGCTACACCTTC. It translates to CSARDPGTGDGYTF.

This clonotype was found many times. The V and J genes are TRBV5-1 and TRBJ1-1; D is uncertain. The CDR3 totals 14 residues. Looked up from germline, CDR1 is SGHRS and CDR2 is YFSETQ. The germline V and J ends were trimmed by 1 base and 8 bases, with 15 bases remaining between them. CDR3 coding DNA: TGCGCCAGCAGCTTGAACGGCCCTCCGAGGGAAGCTTTCTTT. This encodes CASSLNGPPREAFF.

This clonotype came up many times. The genes are TRBV2 and TRBJ2-1; 12 bases are shared with TRBD2. V shed 4 bases, J shed 9 bases, and the junction held 7 bases outside the gene matches. The CDR3 is 15 amino acids. Germline V gene sequence: CDR1 SNHLY, CDR2 FYNNEI. CDR3 coding DNA: TGTGCCAGCAGTGGGCTAGCGGGAGGGCCGGTTGAGCAGTTCTTC. This sequence encodes CASSGLAGGPVEQFF.

The chain is built from TRBV28 and TRBJ1-6; D is unresolved. The CDR3 contains 14 residues. V shed 6 bases and J shed 10 bases, with 16 bases lying between them. Germline V gene data show CDR1 as MDHEN and CDR2 as SYDVKM. The DNA of the CDR3 is TGTGCCAGCAGGTCCGGCAGGTTAAGCTCACCCCTCCACTTT. This translates into CASRSGRLSSPLHF.

With regard to this clonotype: A read error likely explains this, since a far larger clone differs by one base. The gene calls are TRBV5-1 and TRBJ2-7; 7 nucleotides line up with TRBD2. The CDR3 loop spans 16 amino acids. Germline CDR1 SGHRS, CDR2 YFSETQ. The V segment lost 0 bases and the J segment 7 bases; nucleotides outside the gene matches: 13. The CDR3 bases are TGCGCCAGCAGCTTGGCAGCGGGACGTATAGACGATGAGCAGTACTTC. Its translation is CASSLAAGRIDDEQYF.

This clonotype was counted between two and nine times. The chain is built from TRBV7-2 and TRBJ2-3; 14 bases match TRBD2. The ends lost 0 bases at V and 0 bases at J; junction bases unmatched: 2. The CDR3 length is 18 residues. Germline-derived CDR1 and CDR2 are SGHTA and FQGNSA. The CDR3 coding sequence is TGTGCCAGCAGCTTAGCTCGACTAGCGGGAGGGAGCACAGATACGCAGTATTTT. As protein: CASSLARLAGGSTDTQYF.

The rearrangement joins TRBV3-1 to TRBJ2-7; 10 nucleotides align to TRBD2. The V gene's germline CDR1 is LGHDT and CDR2 YNNKEL (reference sequence). With 1 base clipped from V and 3 bases from J, the junction kept 3 bases outside the gene matches. This CDR3 has 15 residues. The CDR3 DNA is TGTGCCAGCAGCCAAGCGGCTAGCGGGGGCTACGAGCAGTACTTC. Residues: CASSQAASGGYEQYF.

This clonotype occurred many times. V and J are TRBV28 and TRBJ1-5; TRBD1 might be the D (6 bases). Germline CDR1 is MDHEN and CDR2 is SYDVKM. V gave up 6 bases and J gave up 0 bases, with 18 bases separating them. CDR3 length equals 17 residues. This chain's CDR3 is CASRLGGGPASNQPQHF. The CDR3 bases are TGTGCCAGCAGGTTAGGGGGGGGGCCGGCTAGCAATCAGCCCCAGCATTTT.

This clonotype was seen repeatedly, ten times or more. The chain links TRBV29-1 to TRBJ2-7; 7 positions match TRBD1. This CDR3 contains 12 residues. V gave up 3 bases and J gave up 2 bases; unmatched junction bases: 1. Germline V gives CDR1 SQVTM, CDR2 ANQGSEA. The CDR3 spells CSVEGQTYEQYF. CDR3 bases: TGCAGCGTTGAGGGACAGACCTACGAGCAGTACTTC.

This clonotype was recorded at least ten times. V gene TRBV10-3 combines with J gene TRBJ1-5; a weak D match, TRBD1 (5 bases). V was clipped by 3 bases and J by 7 bases, with 10 bases between them. Germline V gene data show CDR1 as ENHRY and CDR2 as SYGVKD. This CDR3 is built from 13 residues. CDR3 nucleotide sequence: TGTGCCATCAGTGAAGGGGTCGGCCAGCCCCAGCATTTT. Protein sequence: CAISEGVGQPQHF.

The table lists this clonotype with a count of one. Only one base separates this from a far larger clonotype, so it likely reflects a read error. V and J are TRBV27 and TRBJ1-2; unclear D gene. The CDR3 spans 13 residues. Germline CDR1 and CDR2: MNHEY and SMNVEV (reference sequence). The CDR3 loop reads CASSLRGFRGHTF. The DNA of the CDR3 is TGTGCCAGCAGTTTACGAGGATTCCGTGGCCACACCTTC.

This clonotype was detected ten times or more. The CDR3 reads CASSQEGLATNEQFF. In nucleotides, the CDR3 is TGCGCCAGCAGCCAGGAGGGACTAGCAACCAATGAGCAGTTCTTC. The genes are TRBV4-3 and TRBJ2-1; 9 bases agree with TRBD2. The CDR3 consists of 15 residues. The V segment lost 3 bases and the J segment 6 bases; nucleotides outside the gene matches: 6. Per germline, CDR1 LGHNA and CDR2 YSLEER.

This clonotype was observed many times. The chain recombines TRBV7-9 with TRBJ2-7; D might be TRBD2 (6 bases). The CDR3 has 14 amino acids. V shed 5 bases and J shed 5 bases, with 16 bases lying between them. From germline, CDR1 is SEHNR and CDR2 FQNEAQ (reference sequence). The CDR3 sequence: CASSLSTSVDEQYF. DNA for the CDR3: TGTGCCAGCAGCCTGTCGACTAGTGTCGACGAGCAGTACTTC.

This clonotype was observed many times. This chain joins TRBV29-1 and TRBJ2-2, with 9 bases matching TRBD2. From germline, CDR1 is SQVTM and CDR2 ANQGSEA. V shed 6 bases, J shed 3 bases, and the junction held 8 bases outside the gene matches. This CDR3 spans 15 amino acids. This chain's CDR3 is CSVTETSGYTGELFF. The CDR3 region has the DNA TGCAGCGTAACCGAGACTAGCGGATACACCGGGGAGCTGTTTTTT.

Of note for this clonotype: The CDR3 end shows no conserved phenylalanine or tryptophan, and so a read error is likely. The chain carries TRBV29-1 and TRBJ2-1; D gene uncertain. The CDR3 has 13 amino acids. The V end was cut by 6 bases, the J end by 3 bases, with 12 bases between. Germline CDR1 and CDR2: SQVTM and ANQGSEA. This chain's CDR3 is CSVGRMDYNEQFS. The DNA of the CDR3 is TGCAGCGTGGGAAGGATGGACTACAATGAGCAGTTCTCC.

This clonotype was found a few times. V usage is TRBV11-2 and J usage is TRBJ2-5; 10 bases fit TRBD2. Germline assignment: CDR1 SGHAT and CDR2 FQNNGV. This CDR3 comprises 17 residues. V dropped 2 bases and J dropped 5; count of bases not matched to a gene: 11. Here the CDR3 DNA reads TGTGCCAGCAGCTTAATCATTCTAGCGGGAGCGGGGGAGACCCAGTACTTC. It codes for CASSLIILAGAGETQYF.